These 13 T cell receptor beta chains were sequenced from one sample in a study of T cells in Graves' hyperthyroidism and ophthalmopathy. TCR beta CDR3 sequences were amplified from RNA transcripts. First-round RT-PCR of the TCR CDR3 relied on the HTBI primer set. TCRdb redid the calling of the multiplex PCR reads with MiXCR, one entry per CDR3 protein. Here the sample spans around 350,000 distinct CDR3 sequences, less than 20% being singletons. Sequencing input: blood. The source of these receptors is a woman younger than 30 with Graves' hyperthyroidism that later progressed to Graves' ophthalmopathy.

Remarks on this clonotype: A clone one base away is much larger, so this may be a read error. The V gene is TRBV12-3 or TRBV12-4, the J gene TRBJ1-1; D possibly corresponds to TRBD1 (6 bases). The CDR3 is 15 residues long. The CDR3 region is CAGSLVPGAITEAFF. The CDR3 nucleotides read TGTGCCGGCAGTTTGGTCCCAGGGGCAATCACTGAAGCTTTCTTT.

This clonotype has only a few counts. This chain links TRBV7-8 with TRBJ2-6, with D hard to call. Germline CDR1 reads SGHVS; CDR2 reads FQNEAQ. Trimming left V 4 bases short and J 8 bases short, with 9 bases between. CDR3 size: 13 residues. CDR3 DNA sequence: TGTGCCAGCAGCTCCTATGGCCCCAACGTCCTGACTTTC. It specifies CASSSYGPNVLTF.

This clonotype was detected a few times. V usage is TRBV7-9 and J usage is TRBJ2-5; 8 bases fit TRBD1. Germline loops: CDR1 SEHNR, CDR2 FQNEAQ (reference sequence). The CDR3 is 16 residues long. After removal of 5 bases from V and 1 base from J, the junction contained 9 bases not matched to a gene. CDR3 in amino acids: CASSHKPGGPQETQYF. The CDR3 nucleotides read TGTGCCAGCAGCCATAAGCCAGGGGGCCCCCAAGAGACCCAGTACTTC. The variable domain in full, with the rest retrieved from reference TRBV7-9 and TRBJ2-5, is DTGVSQNPRHKITKRGQNVTFRCDPISEHNRLYWYRQTLGQGPEFLTYFQNEAQLEKSRLLSDRFSAERPKGSFSTLEIQRTEQGDSAMYLCASSHKPGGPQETQYFGPGTRLLVL.

At least ten counts were recorded for this clonotype. V usage is TRBV7-3 and J usage is TRBJ1-2; D remains ambiguous. Trimming cost V 1 base and J 5 bases, with 11 bases left between them. Germline assignment: CDR1 SGHTA and CDR2 FQGTGA. The CDR3 covers 14 residues. The CDR3 spells CASSLMPESYGYTF. The CDR3 DNA reads TGTGCCAGCAGCTTAATGCCAGAAAGTTATGGCTACACCTTC.

The chain has TRBV19 and TRBJ2-1, with 10 nucleotides matching TRBD1. The CDR3 length is 13 residues. CDR1 and CDR2 (germline): LNHDA, SQIVND (reference sequence). After removal of 9 bases from V and 8 bases from J, the junction contained 7 bases not matched to a gene. The CDR3 DNA sequence: TGTGCCAGCGGACAGGGGGTCGTATATGAGCAGTTCTTC. This encodes CASGQGVVYEQFF.

The genes are TRBV28 and TRBJ1-3; no clear D. From germline, CDR1 is MDHEN and CDR2 SYDVKM. Trimming shortened V by 4 bases and J by 0 bases, and 4 bases separated the two germline ends. The CDR3 totals 13 residues. Written as DNA, the CDR3 is TGTGCCAGCAGTTGGGCCTCTGGAAACACCATATATTTT. Amino acid sequence: CASSWASGNTIYF.

This clonotype was picked up many times. The chain combines TRBV7-2 with TRBJ2-7; no definite D call. The V gene's germline CDR1 is SGHTA and CDR2 FQGNSA. Deletions cut 4 bases from V and 1 base from J, with 8 bases between. This CDR3 is 13 amino acids long. CDR3 bases: TGTGCCAGCAGCTCGGTCGGATCCTACGAGCAGTACTTC. Residues: CASSSVGSYEQYF.

This clonotype was counted between two and nine times. CDR3 bases: TGTGCCAGCAGCCCCTACTCTGGGAACTCCAGGGACACCATATATTTT. This codes for CASSPYSGNSRDTIYF. V usage is TRBV11-2 and J usage is TRBJ1-3, with TRBD1 as a possible D gene (5 bases). The length of the CDR3 is 16 residues. CDR1 is SGHAT, CDR2 FQNNGV, per germline. Trimming cost V 5 bases and J 8 bases, with 22 bases left between them.

The V gene is TRBV28, the J gene TRBJ1-6; D is uncertain. This CDR3 is 14 amino acids long. Trimming removed 3 bases from V and 3 bases from J, with 6 bases in between. CDR1 and CDR2 (germline): MDHEN, SYDVKM. The CDR3 nucleotides read TGTGCCAGCAGTTTCAAGGGCTATAATTCACCCCTCCACTTT. Translated, it gives CASSFKGYNSPLHF.

The rearrangement uses TRBV7-2 and TRBJ2-5; TRBD2 aligns across 12 bases. The junction had 9 bases not matched to a gene; V was cut back by 5 bases and J by 2 bases. Germline V gene lookup returns CDR1 SGHTA and CDR2 FQGNSA. This CDR3 region has 17 residues. The CDR3 nucleotides are TGTGCCAGCAGCAACCCCGGGACTAGCGGGCCACAAGAGACCCAGTACTTC. Translation: CASSNPGTSGPQETQYF.

The rearrangement links TRBV18 to TRBJ2-3; D is uncertain. CDR1 KGHSH and CDR2 LQKENI come from the germline V gene. The CDR3 contains 12 residues. Trimming shortened V by 4 bases and J by 5 bases, and 7 bases separated the two germline ends. The CDR3 protein is CASSRIIDTQYF. The CDR3 DNA is TGTGCCAGCTCACGAATAATAGATACGCAGTATTTT.

This clonotype was detected a few times. The rearrangement links TRBV29-1 to TRBJ2-2; maybe TRBD2 (6 bases). Per the germline V gene, CDR1 is SQVTM and CDR2 is ANQGSEA. CDR3 length: 14 residues. The V end lost 6 bases, the J end lost 0 bases, and 11 bases lay between the germline ends. CDR3 nucleotides: TGCAGCGTCGTACTAGCTGCGAACACCGGGGAGCTGTTTTTT. Its translation is CSVVLAANTGELFF.

This clonotype was seen repeatedly, ten times or more. The CDR3 reads CATSRDREAAYEQYF. The CDR3 bases are TGTGCCACCAGCAGAGATCGGGAAGCCGCCTACGAGCAGTACTTC. The chain has TRBV15 and TRBJ2-7; TRBD2 might be the D (5 bases). This CDR3 comprises 15 residues. Per germline, CDR1 LNHNV and CDR2 YYDKDF (reference sequence). The V end was cut by 0 bases, the J end by 2 bases, with 11 bases between. Based on the CDR3 plus reference TRBV15 and TRBJ2-7, the full variable domain is DAMVIQNPRYQVTQFGKPVTLSCSQTLNHNVMYWYQQKSSQAPKLLFHYYDKDFNNEADTPDNFQSRRPNTSFCFLDIRSPGLGDTAMYLCATSRDREAAYEQYFGPGTRLTVT.